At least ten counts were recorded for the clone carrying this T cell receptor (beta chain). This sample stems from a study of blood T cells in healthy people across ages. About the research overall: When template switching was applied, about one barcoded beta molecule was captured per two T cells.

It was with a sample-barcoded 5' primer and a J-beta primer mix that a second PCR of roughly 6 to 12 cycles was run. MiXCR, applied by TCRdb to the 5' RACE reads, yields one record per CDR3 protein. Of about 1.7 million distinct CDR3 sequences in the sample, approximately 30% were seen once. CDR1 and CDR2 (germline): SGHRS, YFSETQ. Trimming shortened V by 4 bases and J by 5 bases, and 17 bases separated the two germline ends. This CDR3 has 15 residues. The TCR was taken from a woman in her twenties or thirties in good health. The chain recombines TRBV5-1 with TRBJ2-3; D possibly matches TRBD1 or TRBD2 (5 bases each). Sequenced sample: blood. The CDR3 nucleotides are TGCGCCAGCAGCCTCGGGGACCCTCGTGAAGATACGCAGTATTTT. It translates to CASSLGDPREDTQYF.